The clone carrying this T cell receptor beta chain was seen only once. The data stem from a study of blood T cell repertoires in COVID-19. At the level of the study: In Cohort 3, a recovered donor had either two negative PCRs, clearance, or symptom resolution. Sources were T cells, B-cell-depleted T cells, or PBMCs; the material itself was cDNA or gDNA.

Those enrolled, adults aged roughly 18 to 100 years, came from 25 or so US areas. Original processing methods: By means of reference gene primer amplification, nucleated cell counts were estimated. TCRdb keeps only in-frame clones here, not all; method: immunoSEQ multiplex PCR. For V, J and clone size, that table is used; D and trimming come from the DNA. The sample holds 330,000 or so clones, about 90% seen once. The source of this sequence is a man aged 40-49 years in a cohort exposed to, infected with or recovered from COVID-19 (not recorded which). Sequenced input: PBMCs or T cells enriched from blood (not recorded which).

The CDR3 loop reads CSGGLGWEAFF. The CDR3 region has the DNA TGCAGCGGGGGCCTCGGGTGGGAAGCTTTCTTT. The V call is TRBV29-1, the J call TRBJ1-1; maybe TRBD1 (5 bases). Germline CDR1 reads SQVTM; CDR2 reads ANQGSEA. This CDR3 contains 11 residues. Trimming stripped 7 bases from V and 8 bases from J, with 14 bases between.